The clone carrying this TCR beta chain was found many times. Its antigen is unidentified. The data belong to a study of early T cells in non-severe SARS-CoV-2 infection. Study-level information: Sequenced material consisted of bulk RNA (from unsorted whole blood), and chains were unpaired.

Germline values: CDR1 MNHEY, CDR2 SMNVEV (reference sequence). The germline V and J ends were trimmed by 3 bases and 1 base, with 12 bases remaining between them. The CDR3 totals 15 residues. Study-wide results and limits: Clonotype matching in VDJdb favored anti-spike CD8 responses and did not capture private and CD4 specificities.

Attached unique molecular identifiers marked individual cDNA molecules. MiXCR was run by TCRdb on the 5' RACE reads, yielding one entry per CDR3 protein. The table lists 59,000 or so distinct CDR3 sequences, around 12% of them singletons. Material: whole blood, obtained at baseline. This chain links TRBV27 with TRBJ1-1; D possibly corresponds to TRBD1 (6 bases). This receptor was obtained from an adult who was a healthcare worker with PCR-confirmed SARS-CoV-2 infection or an uninfected control (not recorded which). CDR3 sequence (DNA): TGTGCCAGCAGTTTCCGAACAGGGAGGAACACTGAAGCTTTCTTT. Its protein product is CASSFRTGRNTEAFF.